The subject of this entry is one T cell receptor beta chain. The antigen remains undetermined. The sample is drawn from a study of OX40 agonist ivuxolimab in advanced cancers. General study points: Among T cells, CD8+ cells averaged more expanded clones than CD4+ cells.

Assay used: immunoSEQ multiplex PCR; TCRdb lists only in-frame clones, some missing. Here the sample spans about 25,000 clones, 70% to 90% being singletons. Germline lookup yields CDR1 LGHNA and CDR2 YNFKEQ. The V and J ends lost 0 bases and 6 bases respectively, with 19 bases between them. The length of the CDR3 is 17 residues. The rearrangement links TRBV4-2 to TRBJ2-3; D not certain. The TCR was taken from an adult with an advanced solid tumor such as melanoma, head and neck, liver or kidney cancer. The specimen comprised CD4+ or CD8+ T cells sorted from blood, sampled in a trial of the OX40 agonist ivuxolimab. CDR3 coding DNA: TGTGCCAGCAGCCAAGATGTGGTGGTCTTCGGTGCTGATACGCAGTATTTT. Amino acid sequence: CASSQDVVVFGADTQYF.